This TCR beta chain derives from a study of T cells after yellow fever vaccination. The V end lost 1 base, the J end lost 4 bases, and 13 bases lay between the germline ends. The germline gives CDR1 SGHTA, CDR2 FQGTGA. The CDR3 is 15 amino acids. The 5'RACE template-switching step produced TCR cDNA and added a universal primer site and UMIs. MiXCR, run by TCRdb on the 5' RACE reads, gives a single entry per CDR3 protein. The data contain almost 70,000 distinct CDR3 sequences, 4.5% to 7.5% of them singletons. This clonotype has a count of ten or more. Material: CD4+ T cells sorted from PBMCs, obtained around 14 days after the first yellow fever vaccination. The sequence came from a man between 18 and 35 years old who received the YFV17D yellow fever vaccine. This sequence joins TRBV7-3 and TRBJ1-1; TRBD1 is a possible D gene (5 bases). CDR3 residues: CASSLRVGVGTEAFF. The CDR3 bases are TGTGCCAGCAGCTTAAGAGTGGGGGTCGGCACTGAAGCTTTCTTT.